Presented here are 15 T cell receptor beta chains from one specimen sequenced in a study of blood T cell repertoires in COVID-19. Only in-frame clones appear in the TCRdb table, and some are missing; sequencing was by immunoSEQ multiplex PCR. The repertoire has about 180,000 clones, over 65% of them found once; the top ten carry roughly 20%. The sequenced material came from peripheral blood. The receptors shown here come from a person between 70 and 80 years old with COVID-19, enrolled during active disease.

This clone has more than one count but fewer than ten. This chain joins TRBV2 and TRBJ1-5; unclear D gene. The CDR3 length is 14 residues. Germline lookup yields CDR1 SNHLY and CDR2 FYNNEI. With 7 bases removed from V and 3 bases from J, the gap between germline ends came to 13 bases. The CDR3 sequence: CASTPSGHNQPQHF. The CDR3 DNA follows: TGTGCCAGCACCCCCAGCGGCCACAATCAGCCCCAGCATTTT.

This rearrangement joins TRBV29-1 to TRBJ2-5; tentative D call: TRBD1 (6 bases). V lost 4 bases, J lost 2 bases, and 23 bases lay in between. From germline, CDR1 is SQVTM and CDR2 ANQGSEA. The CDR3 has 17 residues. The CDR3 DNA reads TGCAGCGTTGGAGGGGTACCACCGGGACACCTACAAGAGACCCAGTACTTC. It codes for CSVGGVPPGHLQETQYF.

V gene TRBV18 combines with J gene TRBJ2-7, with TRBD1 as a possible D gene (5 bases). The CDR3 runs to 13 residues. The V and J ends lost 2 bases and 5 bases respectively, with 10 bases between them. Germline V gene lookup returns CDR1 KGHSH and CDR2 LQKENI. The CDR3 spells CASSPFPGNEQYF. The CDR3 DNA follows: TGTGCCAGCTCACCATTTCCAGGGAACGAGCAGTACTTC.

The chain recombines TRBV5-1 with TRBJ2-1, with a tentative D call TRBD1 (6 bases). The CDR3 is 14 amino acids. Trimming left V 0 bases short and J 6 bases short, with 10 bases between. Germline lookup yields CDR1 SGHRS and CDR2 YFSETQ. The CDR3 sequence is CASSLAPGANEQFF. The DNA of the CDR3 is TGCGCCAGCAGCTTGGCGCCAGGGGCCAATGAGCAGTTCTTC.

This chain joins TRBV9 and TRBJ2-6, with 9 positions matching TRBD2. Germline trimming cut 0 bases from V and 2 bases from J; bases unmatched to any gene: 3. Per the germline V gene, CDR1 is SGDLS and CDR2 is YYNGEE. The CDR3 consists of 17 residues. As DNA, the CDR3 is TGTGCCAGCAGCGTAGGACTAGCGGCGGCTGGGGCCAACGTCCTGACTTTC. Amino acids: CASSVGLAAAGANVLTF.

A few counts support this clone. CDR3 loop: CASTPDRGGPLHF. CDR3 nucleotides: TGTGCCAGCACTCCAGACAGGGGAGGACCCCTCCACTTT. The chain couples TRBV2 to TRBJ1-6; TRBD1 aligns across 8 bases. CDR3 length: 13 amino acids. CDR1 and CDR2 (germline): SNHLY, FYNNEI. J was trimmed by 12 bases and V by 7 bases; bases with no gene match: 8. The variable domain in full, completed from reference TRBV2 and TRBJ1-6, reads EPEVTQTPSHQVTQMGQEVILRCVPISNHLYFYWYRQILGQKVEFLVSFYNNEISEKSEIFDDQFSVERPDGSNFTLKIRSTKLEDSAMYFCASTPDRGGPLHFGNGTRLTVT.

This clone was counted at least ten times. The chain couples TRBV10-3 to TRBJ2-2, with 7 bases fitting TRBD1. The V gene end was trimmed by 10 bases and the J gene end by 1 base; junction bases not matched to a gene: 6. The germline V gene has CDR1 ENHRY and CDR2 SYGVKD. The CDR3 sequence is 14 residues long. This CDR3 is CATMGQRNTGELFF. The DNA of the CDR3 is TGTGCCACAATGGGACAGAGGAACACCGGGGAGCTGTTTTTT.

The rearrangement uses TRBV7-9 and TRBJ2-1; D is possibly TRBD2 (5 bases). V lost 1 base, J lost 8 bases, and 12 bases lay in between. The CDR3 covers 14 residues. Germline V gives CDR1 SEHNR, CDR2 FQNEAQ (reference sequence). CDR3 nucleotides: TGTGCCAGCAGCTTAGTGGCGGACTTCCATGAGCAGTTCTTC. It is translated as CASSLVADFHEQFF. The full variable domain, completed using reference TRBV7-9 and TRBJ2-1, is DTGVSQNPRHKITKRGQNVTFRCDPISEHNRLYWYRQTLGQGPEFLTYFQNEAQLEKSRLLSDRFSAERPKGSFSTLEIQRTEQGDSAMYLCASSLVADFHEQFFGPGTRLTVL.

The V gene is TRBV7-2, the J gene TRBJ2-7; 9 bases map to TRBD2. Germline CDR1 reads SGHTA; CDR2 reads FQGNSA. The V gene end was trimmed by 1 base and the J gene end by 2 bases; junction bases not matched to a gene: 12. This CDR3 has 18 amino acids. CDR3 nucleotide sequence: TGTGCCAGCAGCTTAGTAGCGGTTAGCGGGGGAACACCCTACGAGCAGTACTTC. This codes for CASSLVAVSGGTPYEQYF. The full variable domain, its missing parts supplied by reference TRBV7-2 and TRBJ2-7, is GAGVSQSPSNKVTEKGKDVELRCDPISGHTALYWYRQSLGQGLEFLIYFQGNSAPDKSGLPSDRFSAERTGGSVSTLTIQRTQQEDSAVYLCASSLVAVSGGTPYEQYFGPGTRLTVT.

J is TRBJ1-6 and V is TRBV6-6; D is uncertain. This CDR3 is built from 16 residues. Germline CDR1 MNHNY, CDR2 SVGAGI (reference sequence). V gave up 7 bases and J gave up 0 bases, with 13 bases separating them. The CDR3 region has the DNA TGTGCCAGCACCATCACTCGGAGCTCCTATAATTCACCCCTCCACTTT. Its protein is CASTITRSSYNSPLHF.

This chain connects TRBV3-1 (or the pseudogene TRBV3-2) to TRBJ1-5, with no clear D. This CDR3 is 14 amino acids long. CDR1 and CDR2 (germline): LGHDT, YNNKEL (reference sequence). V was cut by 0 bases and J by 4 bases, with 7 bases left in between. CDR3 nucleotides: TGTGCCAGCAGCCAAGACGCCGGGAATCAGCCCCAGCATTTT. It specifies CASSQDAGNQPQHF.

The V gene is TRBV6-1, the J gene TRBJ2-5, with D unresolved. The CDR3 is 11 residues long. V was trimmed by 1 base and J by 8 bases, leaving 5 bases between them. Per the germline V gene, CDR1 is MNHNS and CDR2 is SASEGT. CDR3 nucleotides: TGTGCCAGCAGTGAAGGGGCTACCCAGTACTTC. This encodes CASSEGATQYF.

The V call is TRBV11-2, the J call TRBJ2-4, with TRBD2 as a possible D gene (5 bases). Germline V lookup: CDR1 SGHAT, CDR2 FQNNGV. CDR3 length: 17 residues. Deletions cut 3 bases from V and 0 bases from J, with 15 bases between. CDR3: CASSFGLRVIAKNIQYF. The CDR3 nucleotides read TGTGCCAGCAGCTTCGGACTTAGGGTCATAGCCAAAAACATTCAGTACTTC.

The chain recombines TRBV11-3 with TRBJ1-1; D is unresolved. Germline lookup yields CDR1 SGHNT and CDR2 YENEEA. The V end lost 2 bases, the J end lost 7 bases, and 14 bases lay between the germline ends. The CDR3 loop spans 14 amino acids. The CDR3 DNA reads TGTGCCAGCAGCTTACCCCCAGGTGGTGATGAAGCTTTCTTT. It specifies CASSLPPGGDEAFF.

V usage is TRBV19 and J usage is TRBJ2-1; 10 nucleotides match TRBD2. Per germline, CDR1 LNHDA and CDR2 SQIVND (reference sequence). The CDR3 totals 14 residues. V lost 5 bases to trimming and J lost 5 bases; unmatched junction nucleotides: 3. The CDR3 DNA sequence: TGTGCCAGTAGTCCTAGCGGGAGTCACAATGAGCAGTTCTTC. Protein product: CASSPSGSHNEQFF.